Sequencing of this T cell receptor (beta chain) was carried out in a study of T cell repertoires in cytomegalovirus infection. Study as a whole: Public TCR beta signature analysis indicated the presence of both CMV infection and matching HLA type. Study conclusions and caveats: Clonotype analysis showed dominance of the ex vivo response by HLA-C-restricted CMV-specific TCR beta clonotypes.

Germline loops: CDR1 SEHNR, CDR2 FQNEAQ (reference sequence). J gave up 4 bases and V 5 bases, and 9 bases lay outside the gene matches. The CDR3 sequence is 16 residues long. This clonotype was seen only a few times. Its specificity is not known. TCRdb redid the calling of the reads with MiXCR, one entry per CDR3 protein. The sample yields 600,000 to 800,000 distinct CDR3 sequences, 24% seen once. The sequencing input was CD8+ T cells from PBMCs. The sequence came from a human donor in good health (CMV status not recorded). Some clones in this sample may be carry-over from other donors' samples. The chain uses TRBV7-9 and TRBJ2-2; TRBD1 agrees at 8 bases. CDR3 region: CASSGKGQAGTGELFF. For the CDR3, the DNA is TGTGCCAGCAGCGGAAAGGGACAGGCTGGCACCGGGGAGCTGTTTTTT.